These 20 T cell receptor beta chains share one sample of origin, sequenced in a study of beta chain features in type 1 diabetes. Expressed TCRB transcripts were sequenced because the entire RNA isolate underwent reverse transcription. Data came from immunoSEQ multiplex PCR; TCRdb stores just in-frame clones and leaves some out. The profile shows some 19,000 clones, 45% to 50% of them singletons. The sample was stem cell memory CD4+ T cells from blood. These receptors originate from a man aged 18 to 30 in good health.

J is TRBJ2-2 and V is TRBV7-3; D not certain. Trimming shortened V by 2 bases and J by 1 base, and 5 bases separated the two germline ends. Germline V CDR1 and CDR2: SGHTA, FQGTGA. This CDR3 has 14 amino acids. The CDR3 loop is CASSLGRNTGELFF. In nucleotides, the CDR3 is TGTGCCAGCAGCTTAGGCAGGAACACCGGGGAGCTGTTTTTT. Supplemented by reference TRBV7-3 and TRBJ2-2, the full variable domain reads GAGVSQTPSNKVTEKGKYVELRCDPISGHTALYWYRQSLGQGPEFLIYFQGTGAADDSGLPNDRFFAVRPEGSVSTLKIQRTERGDSAVYLCASSLGRNTGELFFGEGSRLTVL.

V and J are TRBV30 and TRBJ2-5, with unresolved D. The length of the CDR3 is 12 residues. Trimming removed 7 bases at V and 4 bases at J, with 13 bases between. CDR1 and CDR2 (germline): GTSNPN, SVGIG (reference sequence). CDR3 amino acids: CASQEVGETQYF. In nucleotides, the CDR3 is TGTGCCTCCCAAGAGGTTGGAGAGACCCAGTACTTC. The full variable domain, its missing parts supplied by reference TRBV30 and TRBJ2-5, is SQTIHQWPATLVQPVGSPLSLECTVEGTSNPNLYWYRQAAGRGLQLLFYSVGIGQISSEVPQNLSASRPQDRQFILSSKKLLLSDSGFYLCASQEVGETQYFGPGTRLLVL.

The CDR3 is CASSLGGQNTEAFF. The CDR3 DNA reads as TGTGCCAGCAGCTTAGGGGGGCAGAACACTGAAGCTTTCTTT. The chain is built from TRBV7-2 and TRBJ1-1, with D tentatively TRBD1 (6 bases). Germline lookup yields CDR1 SGHTA and CDR2 FQGNSA. Trimming removed 1 base at V and 1 base at J, with 7 bases between. The CDR3 spans 14 residues.

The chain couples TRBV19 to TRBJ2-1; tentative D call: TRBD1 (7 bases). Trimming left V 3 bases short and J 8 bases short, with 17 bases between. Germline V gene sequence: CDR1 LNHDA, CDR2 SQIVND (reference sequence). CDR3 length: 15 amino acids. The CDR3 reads CASSIGQGGIYEQFF. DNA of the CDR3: TGTGCCAGTAGTATTGGCCAGGGGGGCATCTATGAGCAGTTCTTC.

CDR3 nucleotide sequence: TGTGCCAGCAGTGAACTGGTCGCTTCCTACGAGCAGTACTTC. Amino acids: CASSELVASYEQYF. The chain recombines TRBV6-1 with TRBJ2-5; D call uncertain. The J call is uncertain, as TRBJ2-7 better fits the DNA end. Germline V gene sequence: CDR1 MNHNS, CDR2 SASEGT. This CDR3 comprises 14 residues.

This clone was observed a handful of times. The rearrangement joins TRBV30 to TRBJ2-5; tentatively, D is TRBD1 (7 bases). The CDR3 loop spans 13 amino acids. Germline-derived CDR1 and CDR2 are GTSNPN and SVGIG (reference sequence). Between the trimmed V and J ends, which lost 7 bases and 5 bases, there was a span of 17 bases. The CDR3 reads CASLRDSGETQYF. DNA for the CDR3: TGTGCCTCCTTGCGGGACAGTGGGGAGACCCAGTACTTC. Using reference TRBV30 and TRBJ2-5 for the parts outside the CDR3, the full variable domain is SQTIHQWPATLVQPVGSPLSLECTVEGTSNPNLYWYRQAAGRGLQLLFYSVGIGQISSEVPQNLSASRPQDRQFILSSKKLLLSDSGFYLCASLRDSGETQYFGPGTRLLVL.

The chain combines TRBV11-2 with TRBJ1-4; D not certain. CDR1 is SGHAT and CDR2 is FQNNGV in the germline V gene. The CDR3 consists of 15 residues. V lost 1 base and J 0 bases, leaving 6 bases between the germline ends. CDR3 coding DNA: TGTGCCAGCAGCTTAGCGGGTGCAACTAATGAAAAACTGTTTTTT. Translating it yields CASSLAGATNEKLFF.

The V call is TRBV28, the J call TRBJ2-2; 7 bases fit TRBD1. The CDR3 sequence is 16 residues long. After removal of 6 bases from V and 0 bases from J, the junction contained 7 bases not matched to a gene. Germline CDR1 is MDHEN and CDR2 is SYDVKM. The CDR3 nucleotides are TGTGCCAGCAGCTTACCCGGGACAGCGAACACCGGGGAGCTGTTTTTT. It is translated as CASSLPGTANTGELFF.

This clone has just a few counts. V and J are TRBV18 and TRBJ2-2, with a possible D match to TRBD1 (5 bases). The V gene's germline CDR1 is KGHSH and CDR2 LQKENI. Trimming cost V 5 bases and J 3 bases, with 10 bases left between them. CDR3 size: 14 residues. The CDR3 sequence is CASSERGDTGELFF. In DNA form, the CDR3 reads TGTGCCAGCTCAGAAAGGGGTGACACCGGGGAGCTGTTTTTT.

Written as DNA, the CDR3 is TGTGCCAGCAGCCCTAGGTTCGGAAACACTGAAGCTTTCTTT. Translating it yields CASSPRFGNTEAFF. The rearrangement links TRBV9 to TRBJ1-1; D ambiguous. The germline V and J ends were trimmed by 4 bases and 2 bases, with 12 bases remaining between them. The CDR3 is 14 residues long. Looked up from germline, CDR1 is SGDLS and CDR2 is YYNGEE. The full variable domain, in which reference TRBV9 and TRBJ1-1 provide the parts outside the CDR3, is DSGVTQTPKHLITATGQRVTLRCSPRSGDLSVYWYQQSLDQGLQFLIQYYNGEERAKGNILERFSAQQFPDLHSELNLSSLELGDSALYFCASSPRFGNTEAFFGQGTRLTVV.

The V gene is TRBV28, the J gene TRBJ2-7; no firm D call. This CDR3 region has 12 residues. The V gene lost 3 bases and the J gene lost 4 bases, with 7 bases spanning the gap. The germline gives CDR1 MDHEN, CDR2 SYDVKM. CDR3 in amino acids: CASSFLRYEQYF. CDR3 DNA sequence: TGTGCCAGCAGTTTCTTGCGATACGAGCAGTACTTC.

Written as DNA, the CDR3 is TGTGCTAGTGGTTTGGTACTGGGACAGGGACCCTATGGCTACACCTTC. It yields the protein CASGLVLGQGPYGYTF. The chain recombines TRBV12-5 with TRBJ1-2; 9 nucleotides line up with TRBD1. This CDR3 comprises 16 residues. The V and J ends lost 0 bases and 4 bases, in that order; junction bases with no gene match: 6. CDR1 is LGHNT, CDR2 FRNRAP, per germline.

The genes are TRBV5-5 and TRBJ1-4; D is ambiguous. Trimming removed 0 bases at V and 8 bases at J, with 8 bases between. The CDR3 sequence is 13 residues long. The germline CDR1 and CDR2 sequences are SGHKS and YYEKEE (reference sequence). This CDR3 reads CASSLGRYEKLFF. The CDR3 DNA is TGTGCCAGCAGCTTGGGGAGGTACGAAAAACTGTTTTTT.

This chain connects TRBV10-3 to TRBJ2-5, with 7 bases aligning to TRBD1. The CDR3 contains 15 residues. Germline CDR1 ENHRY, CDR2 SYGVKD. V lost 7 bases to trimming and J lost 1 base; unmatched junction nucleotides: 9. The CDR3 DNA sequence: TGTGCCATCATGTATGACAGGGATTCCCAAGAGACCCAGTACTTC. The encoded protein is CAIMYDRDSQETQYF.

DNA of the CDR3: TGTGCCAGCAGCAGAGGGACAGGCGTTTATGGCTACACCTTC. It specifies CASSRGTGVYGYTF. V gene TRBV5-6 combines with J gene TRBJ1-2, with 8 bases fitting TRBD1. This CDR3 is 14 amino acids long. Germline-derived CDR1 and CDR2 are SGHDT and YYEEEE. Germline trimming cut 4 bases from V and 5 bases from J; bases unmatched to any gene: 7.

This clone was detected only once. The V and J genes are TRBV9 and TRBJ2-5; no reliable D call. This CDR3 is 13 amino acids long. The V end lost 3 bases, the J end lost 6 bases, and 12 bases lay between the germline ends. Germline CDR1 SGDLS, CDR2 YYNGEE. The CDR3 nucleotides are TGTGCCAGCAGCGACCCAGGCAAACAGACCCAGTACTTC. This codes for CASSDPGKQTQYF. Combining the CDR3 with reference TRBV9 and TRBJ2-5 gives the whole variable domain DSGVTQTPKHLITATGQRVTLRCSPRSGDLSVYWYQQSLDQGLQFLIQYYNGEERAKGNILERFSAQQFPDLHSELNLSSLELGDSALYFCASSDPGKQTQYFGPGTRLLVL.

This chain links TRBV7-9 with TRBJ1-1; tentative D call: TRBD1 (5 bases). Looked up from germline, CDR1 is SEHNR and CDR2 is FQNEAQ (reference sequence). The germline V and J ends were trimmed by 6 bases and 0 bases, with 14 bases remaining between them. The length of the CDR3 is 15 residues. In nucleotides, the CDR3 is TGTGCCAGCAGTTCGGGGGGACGGCTGAACACTGAAGCTTTCTTT. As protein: CASSSGGRLNTEAFF.

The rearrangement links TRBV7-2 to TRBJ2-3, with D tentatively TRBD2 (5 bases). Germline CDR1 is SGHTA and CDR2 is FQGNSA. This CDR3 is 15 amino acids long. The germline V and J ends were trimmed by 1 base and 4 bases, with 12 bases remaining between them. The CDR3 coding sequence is TGTGCCAGCAGCTTAGTCTATAGTAGCGCAGATACGCAGTATTTT. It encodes CASSLVYSSADTQYF.

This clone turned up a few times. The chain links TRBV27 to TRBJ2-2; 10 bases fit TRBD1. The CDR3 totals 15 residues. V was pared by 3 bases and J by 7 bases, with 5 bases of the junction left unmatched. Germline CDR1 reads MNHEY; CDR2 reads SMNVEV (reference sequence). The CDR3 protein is CASSFGTGEGGELFF. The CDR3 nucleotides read TGTGCCAGCAGTTTCGGGACAGGGGAGGGCGGGGAGCTGTTTTTT.

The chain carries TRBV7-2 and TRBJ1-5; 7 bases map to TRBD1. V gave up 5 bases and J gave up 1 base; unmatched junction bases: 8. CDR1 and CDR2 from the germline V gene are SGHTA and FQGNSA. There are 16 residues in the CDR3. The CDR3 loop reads CASSMNTGDSNQPQHF. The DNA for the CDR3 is TGTGCCAGCAGCATGAACACAGGGGACAGCAATCAGCCCCAGCATTTT. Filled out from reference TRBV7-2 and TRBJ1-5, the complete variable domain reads GAGVSQSPSNKVTEKGKDVELRCDPISGHTALYWYRQSLGQGLEFLIYFQGNSAPDKSGLPSDRFSAERTGGSVSTLTIQRTQQEDSAVYLCASSMNTGDSNQPQHFGDGTRLSIL.